The 28 T cell receptor beta chains below come from one sample, sequenced in a study of siplizumab effects on memory and regulatory T cells. The data were produced by immunoSEQ multiplex PCR, yet TCRdb's version contains in-frame clones alone and is incomplete. The profile shows some 100,000 clones, approximately 94% of them singletons. Sample: Tregs sorted from blood. These receptor sequences come from a human donor in good health.

This sequence joins TRBV14 and TRBJ1-1, with D possibly matching TRBD1 (5 bases). The CDR3 loop spans 13 amino acids. Trimming left V 4 bases short and J 2 bases short, with 8 bases between. Germline V gene sequence: CDR1 SGHDN, CDR2 FVKESK. The CDR3 DNA sequence: TGTGCCAGCAGCCTAGGGACTAACACTGAAGCTTTCTTT. Protein product: CASSLGTNTEAFF.

The chain joins TRBV5-1 to TRBJ2-7, with 13 nucleotides matching TRBD2. V lost 3 bases to trimming and J lost 3 bases; unmatched junction nucleotides: 0. Germline-derived CDR1 and CDR2 are SGHRS and YFSETQ. The CDR3 spans 14 residues. The CDR3 sequence is CASSWTSGSYEQYF. DNA for the CDR3: TGCGCCAGCAGCTGGACTAGCGGGAGCTACGAGCAGTACTTC.

The chain uses TRBV28 and TRBJ2-3, with 8 bases matching TRBD2. The germline V gene has CDR1 MDHEN and CDR2 SYDVKM. The CDR3 has 15 amino acids. V lost 2 bases and J lost 3; bases outside the gene matches: 4. The CDR3 sequence is CASSLEGGRTDTQYF. DNA of the CDR3: TGTGCCAGCAGTTTAGAAGGCGGGAGGACAGATACGCAGTATTTT.

This clone was counted between two and nine times. This chain uses TRBV7-9 with TRBJ1-3, with unresolved D. V shed 3 bases and J shed 4 bases, with 4 bases lying between them. Per the germline V gene, CDR1 is SEHNR and CDR2 is FQNEAQ (reference sequence). The CDR3 has 12 residues. CDR3 residues: CASSFPGNTIYF. The CDR3 nucleotides read TGTGCCAGCAGCTTTCCCGGAAACACCATATATTTT.

V is TRBV10-1 and J is TRBJ2-2; D ambiguous. V lost 4 bases and J 2 bases, leaving 5 bases between the germline ends. CDR3 length: 13 residues. Germline values: CDR1 WNHNN, CDR2 SYGVQD (reference sequence). This CDR3 is CASSGLNTGELFF. CDR3 nucleotide sequence: TGCGCCAGCAGTGGGCTTAACACCGGGGAGCTGTTTTTT.

This chain joins TRBV14 and TRBJ2-5, with 11 bases matching TRBD2. This CDR3 comprises 15 residues. Germline loops: CDR1 SGHDN, CDR2 FVKESK. V was clipped by 4 bases and J by 5 bases; unmatched bases: 6. The CDR3 region has the DNA TGTGCCAGCAGCCTAGCGGGAGGGTCGAGTGAGACCCAGTACTTC. Its protein product is CASSLAGGSSETQYF. The variable domain in full, with the rest retrieved from reference TRBV14 and TRBJ2-5, is EAGVTQFPSHSVIEKGQTVTLRCDPISGHDNLYWYRRVMGKEIKFLLHFVKESKQDESGMPNNRFLAERTGGTYSTLKVQPAELEDSGVYFCASSLAGGSSETQYFGPGTRLLVL.

This chain links TRBV6-1 with TRBJ1-1; D is possibly TRBD1 (5 bases). V was shortened by 3 bases and J by 3 bases, with 14 bases between the two germline ends. CDR3 size: 15 residues. Per germline, CDR1 MNHNS and CDR2 SASEGT. CDR3 sequence (DNA): TGTGCCAGCAGTGACCCCTGGGGACTACACACTGAAGCTTTCTTT. Its translation: CASSDPWGLHTEAFF.

The J gene is TRBJ2-2, the V gene TRBV7-6; 11 nucleotides align to TRBD1. V lost 2 bases and J lost 9; bases outside the gene matches: 8. The CDR3 loop spans 16 amino acids. The germline gives CDR1 SGHVS, CDR2 FNYEAQ. This CDR3 is CASSLSGQGAIRELFF. CDR3 coding DNA: TGTGCCAGCAGCTTATCAGGACAGGGGGCCATCAGGGAGCTGTTTTTT.

The chain is built from TRBV25-1 and TRBJ1-6; D ambiguous. Germline CDR1 reads MGHDK; CDR2 reads SYGVNS. The ends were cut back, 10 bases at V and 7 bases at J, with 14 bases in the middle. This CDR3 is built from 13 residues. DNA of the CDR3: TGTGCCACCCAAAAATTGGTGAATTCACCCCTCCACTTT. This codes for CATQKLVNSPLHF. The full variable domain, with the rest looked up from reference TRBV25-1 and TRBJ1-6, is EADIYQTPRYLVIGTGKKITLECSQTMGHDKMYWYQQDPGMELHLIHYSYGVNSTEKGDLSSESTVSRIRTEHFPLTLESARPSHTSQYLCATQKLVNSPLHFGNGTRLTVT.

This clone appeared a few times. The chain couples TRBV6-4 to TRBJ1-1, with TRBD1 matching 7 bases. Germline trimming cut 6 bases from V and 5 bases from J; bases unmatched to any gene: 6. Germline V gene sequence: CDR1 MRHNA, CDR2 SNTAGT. The CDR3 covers 13 residues. DNA of the CDR3: TGTGCCAGCAGCGACAGGGTGGGGACTGAAGCTTTCTTT. As protein: CASSDRVGTEAFF.

This chain connects TRBV2 to TRBJ2-7; TRBD1 agrees at 8 bases. V dropped 11 bases and J dropped 1; count of bases not matched to a gene: 7. The length of the CDR3 is 13 residues. Germline-derived CDR1 and CDR2 are SNHLY and FYNNEI. The CDR3 spells CAGSQGASYEQYF. DNA for the CDR3: TGTGCCGGATCTCAGGGGGCGTCCTACGAGCAGTACTTC. The entire variable domain, with the rest obtained from reference TRBV2 and TRBJ2-7, is as follows: EPEVTQTPSHQVTQMGQEVILRCVPISNHLYFYWYRQILGQKVEFLVSFYNNEISEKSEIFDDQFSVERPDGSNFTLKIRSTKLEDSAMYFCAGSQGASYEQYFGPGTRLTVT.

The rearrangement links TRBV5-1 to TRBJ2-7; D is unresolved. The CDR3 spans 16 residues. Germline V gene data show CDR1 as SGHRS and CDR2 as YFSETQ. The ends were cut back, 0 bases at V and 7 bases at J, with 20 bases in the middle. The CDR3 here is CASSLGVSPYLREQYF. DNA of the CDR3: TGCGCCAGCAGCTTGGGGGTCTCACCGTATTTACGAGAGCAGTACTTC.

The chain links TRBV30 to TRBJ2-1; TRBD2 matches at 12 bases. The CDR3 is 16 residues long. The germline gives CDR1 GTSNPN, CDR2 SVGIG (reference sequence). V lost 2 bases, J lost 3 bases, and 5 bases stayed unmatched. The CDR3 sequence: CAWSTLTSGSYNEQFF. The CDR3 DNA is TGTGCCTGGAGTACGTTGACTAGCGGGAGCTACAATGAGCAGTTCTTC.

The chain links TRBV19 to TRBJ1-5; TRBD1 might be the D (5 bases). The germline V gene has CDR1 LNHDA and CDR2 SQIVND (reference sequence). V was shortened by 4 bases and J by 5 bases, with 18 bases between the two germline ends. The CDR3 spans 16 residues. The CDR3 region is CASSTPRRGWDQPQHF. Written as DNA, the CDR3 is TGTGCCAGTAGTACACCGAGGAGGGGATGGGATCAGCCCCAGCATTTT.

The rearrangement uses TRBV19 and TRBJ1-1; TRBD1 matches at 9 bases. The V segment lost 7 bases and the J segment 1 base; nucleotides outside the gene matches: 10. The CDR3 is made up of 16 amino acids. The germline V gene encodes CDR1 LNHDA and CDR2 SQIVND (reference sequence). This chain's CDR3 is CASKESGTGTNTEAFF. The DNA for the CDR3 is TGTGCCAGTAAGGAATCCGGGACAGGGACGAACACTGAAGCTTTCTTT.

With regard to this clone: Other DNA sequences in this specimen translate into the identical CDR3. The chain has TRBV7-9 and TRBJ2-3; no reliable D call. Germline lookup yields CDR1 SEHNR and CDR2 FQNEAQ (reference sequence). This CDR3 is built from 13 residues. Trimming left V 1 base short and J 1 base short, with 3 bases between. For the CDR3, the DNA is TGTGCCAGCAGCTTAGTCGGCACAGATACGCAGTATTTT. Translated: CASSLVGTDTQYF.

The V and J genes are TRBV30 and TRBJ1-3, with unresolved D. CDR1 and CDR2 from the germline V gene are GTSNPN and SVGIG (reference sequence). Trimming took 2 bases from V and 0 from J, leaving 8 bases between them. This CDR3 region has 14 residues. The CDR3 DNA follows: TGTGCCTGGAGTCAGGATAACTCTGGAAACACCATATATTTT. It translates to CAWSQDNSGNTIYF.

The rearrangement joins TRBV2 to TRBJ2-5, with a tentative D call TRBD2 (5 bases). The germline V gene encodes CDR1 SNHLY and CDR2 FYNNEI. The V gene lost 8 bases and the J gene lost 5 bases, with 6 bases spanning the gap. The CDR3 is made up of 10 amino acids. CDR3 nucleotide sequence: TGTGCCAGCGGCGGGGAGACCCAGTACTTC. Translated, it gives CASGGETQYF.

This rearrangement joins TRBV29-1 to TRBJ2-5; the D is unclear. The better agreement between TRBJ2-7 and the DNA end casts doubt on the J call. This CDR3 spans 11 amino acids. Germline V gene lookup returns CDR1 SQVTM and CDR2 ANQGSEA. DNA for the CDR3: TGCAGCGTTGGAAATCAGTACGAGCAGTACTTC. Its protein is CSVGNQYEQYF.

The V gene is TRBV7-9, the J gene TRBJ2-6, with D unresolved. Germline loops: CDR1 SEHNR, CDR2 FQNEAQ (reference sequence). The CDR3 is 15 amino acids. V gave up 3 bases and J gave up 0 bases, with 6 bases separating them. In DNA, the CDR3 is TGTGCCAGCAGCTTCGTCACCTCTGGGGCCAACGTCCTGACTTTC. The encoded protein is CASSFVTSGANVLTF.

The chain employs TRBV11-3 and TRBJ2-1; D not certain. V was cut by 1 base and J by 6 bases, with 13 bases left in between. CDR1 is SGHNT, CDR2 YENEEA, per germline. This CDR3 is built from 15 residues. As DNA, the CDR3 is TGTGCCAGCAGCTTAGGGTATGGCGACTTCAATGAGCAGTTCTTC. It encodes CASSLGYGDFNEQFF. The full variable domain, rest sourced from reference TRBV11-3 and TRBJ2-1, is EAGVVQSPRYKIIEKKQPVAFWCNPISGHNTLYWYLQNLGQGPELLIRYENEEAVDDSQLPKDRFSAERLKGVDSTLKIQPAELGDSAVYLCASSLGYGDFNEQFFGPGTRLTVL.

The rearrangement links TRBV12-5 to TRBJ1-1; 11 bases are shared with TRBD1. Germline V CDR1 and CDR2: LGHNT, FRNRAP. The length of the CDR3 is 15 residues. The V gene end was trimmed by 2 bases and the J gene end by 4 bases; junction bases not matched to a gene: 3. The CDR3: CASGLRTGGGTEAFF. The CDR3 DNA reads TGTGCTAGTGGTTTGCGGACAGGGGGCGGCACTGAAGCTTTCTTT.

The rearrangement links TRBV11-2 to TRBJ2-7; no clear D gene. V was clipped by 5 bases and J by 0 bases, with 11 bases between them. The CDR3 runs to 14 residues. Germline V lookup: CDR1 SGHAT, CDR2 FQNNGV. The CDR3 bases are TGTGCCAGCAGCATCCAGACGGTCTCCTACGAGCAGTACTTC. Its protein is CASSIQTVSYEQYF. The entire variable domain, with the rest obtained from reference TRBV11-2 and TRBJ2-7, is as follows: EAGVAQSPRYKIIEKRQSVAFWCNPISGHATLYWYQQILGQGPKLLIQFQNNGVVDDSQLPKDRFSAERLKGVDSTLKIQPAKLEDSAVYLCASSIQTVSYEQYFGPGTRLTVT.

This clone appeared a single time. The V gene is TRBV5-1, the J gene TRBJ1-1; 7 bases match TRBD1. CDR1 SGHRS and CDR2 YFSETQ come from the germline V gene. The CDR3 runs 15 residues. The V and J ends lost 2 bases and 1 base, in that order; junction bases with no gene match: 5. CDR3 region: CASSLWRQGNTEAFF. The CDR3 nucleotides read TGCGCCAGCAGCTTATGGAGACAGGGGAACACTGAAGCTTTCTTT.

The V call is TRBV10-1, the J call TRBJ2-2; 7 bases line up with TRBD1. V gave up 5 bases and J gave up 4 bases; unmatched junction bases: 1. This CDR3 has 13 residues. Per the germline V gene, CDR1 is WNHNN and CDR2 is SYGVQD (reference sequence). This chain's CDR3 is CASSRQGTGELFF. DNA of the CDR3: TGCGCCAGCAGTCGACAGGGCACCGGGGAGCTGTTTTTT.

The chain joins TRBV9 to TRBJ1-4; possibly TRBD1 for D (5 bases). The CDR3 extends over 15 amino acids. V was trimmed by 4 bases and J by 7 bases, leaving 17 bases between them. Germline CDR1 and CDR2: SGDLS and YYNGEE. Here the CDR3 DNA reads TGTGCCAGCAGCCCCCCGGGGCCGACCGGTGAAAAACTGTTTTTT. Its protein is CASSPPGPTGEKLFF.

V usage is TRBV28 and J usage is TRBJ2-2; D may be TRBD2 (5 bases). CDR3 length equals 11 residues. Germline assignment: CDR1 MDHEN and CDR2 SYDVKM. CDR3 DNA: TGTGGCTGCCGGGGAACCGGGGAGCTGTTTTTT. This gives the protein CGCRGTGELFF.

The V call is TRBV5-1, the J call TRBJ2-5, with 7 bases identical to TRBD1. The CDR3 totals 16 residues. CDR1 is SGHRS and CDR2 is YFSETQ in the germline V gene. J gave up 5 bases and V 4 bases, and 14 bases lay outside the gene matches. CDR3 DNA: TGCGCCAGCAGCCACAGCCAGACAGGGTGGGGGGAGACCCAGTACTTC. Its protein is CASSHSQTGWGETQYF.